This T cell receptor (beta chain) was documented in a study of blood T cell repertoires in COVID-19. Across the study: Material from acute and convalescent COVID-19 was sourced from the United States, Italy and Spain. Sources were T cells, B-cell-depleted T cells, or PBMCs; the material itself was cDNA or gDNA.

In the authors' workflow: It was from reference gene primer amplification that nucleated cell counts were estimated. Assay: immunoSEQ multiplex PCR; the TCRdb copy retains only in-frame clones and omits some. V and J calls and clone size are given by that table; D and trimming were obtained from the DNA. The repertoire includes over 60,000 clones, roughly 84% of them detected once, and less than 3% sits in the top ten. The V segment lost 3 bases and the J segment 12 bases; nucleotides outside the gene matches: 8. Germline CDR1 MGHRA, CDR2 YSYEKL. CDR3 length equals 13 residues. The gene calls are TRBV4-1 and TRBJ2-1, with TRBD1 matching over 7 bases. The TCR originated in a man in his 70s with active or convalescent COVID-19. Sequencing input: peripheral blood. For the CDR3, the DNA is TGCGCCAGCAGCCATACTGACAGGGTAGGGCAGTTCTTC. The encoded protein is CASSHTDRVGQFF.